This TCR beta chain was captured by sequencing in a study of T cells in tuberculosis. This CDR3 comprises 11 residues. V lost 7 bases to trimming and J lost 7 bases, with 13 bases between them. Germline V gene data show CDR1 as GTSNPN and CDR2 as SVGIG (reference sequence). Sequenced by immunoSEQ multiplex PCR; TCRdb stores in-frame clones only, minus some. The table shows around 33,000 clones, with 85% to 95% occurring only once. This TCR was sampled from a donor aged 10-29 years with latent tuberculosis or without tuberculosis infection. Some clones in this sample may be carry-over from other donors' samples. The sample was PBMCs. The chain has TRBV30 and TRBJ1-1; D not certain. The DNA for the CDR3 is TGTGCCTTTGACCACACAGATGAAGCTTTCTTT. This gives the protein CAFDHTDEAFF.